Listed below are T cell receptor beta chains from one sample, sequenced in a study of blood T cell repertoires in COVID-19. Repertoires were generated with immunoSEQ multiplex PCR, while TCRdb's copy carries only in-frame clones and drops some. The sample has 230,000 or so clones, around 88% seen once. Source material: PBMCs or T cells enriched from blood (not recorded which). The receptors shown here come from a woman aged 45-65 years with acute COVID-19. The CDR3 runs from the conserved cysteine through the conserved F or W. Fields, in order: V gene, D gene, J gene, clone size, CDR3 length, CDR3 DNA, CDR3 protein. A D gene is named only where the DNA matches it firmly. Clone size is stated in some rows and not others, as once, few, many or a class when expanded.

v_gene: TRBV7-2; d_gene: TRBD1; j_gene: TRBJ2-5; abundance: NA; len: 14; CDR3nt: TGTGCCAGCAGCCCCGGACAGGGGGGAAAGACCCAGTACTTC; CDR3aa: CASSPGQGGKTQYF
v_gene: TRBV6-5; d_gene: TRBD2; j_gene: TRBJ2-1; abundance: NA; len: 16; CDR3nt: TGTGCCAGCAGTTCTCTGACTAGCGGGAGAAACAATGAGCAGTTCTTC; CDR3aa: CASSSLTSGRNNEQFF
v_gene: TRBV13; d_gene: NA; j_gene: TRBJ1-2; abundance: NA; len: 12; CDR3nt: TGTGCCAGCAGCTCTAACAGGGCTGGCTACACCTTC; CDR3aa: CASSSNRAGYTF
v_gene: TRBV2; d_gene: NA; j_gene: TRBJ1-1; abundance: NA; len: 14; CDR3nt: TGTGCCAGCAAGCCGGGACAAACGAACACTGAAGCTTTCTTT; CDR3aa: CASKPGQTNTEAFF
v_gene: TRBV19; d_gene: NA; j_gene: TRBJ2-3; abundance: NA; len: 14; CDR3nt: TGTGCCAGTAGTATAGGACTAGTGACAGATACGCAGTATTTT; CDR3aa: CASSIGLVTDTQYF
v_gene: TRBV19; d_gene: TRBD1; j_gene: TRBJ1-3; abundance: NA; len: 16; CDR3nt: TGTGCCAGTAGGAACCAGGGGGCCATCTCTGGAAACACCATATATTTT; CDR3aa: CASRNQGAISGNTIYF
v_gene: TRBV9; d_gene: TRBD1; j_gene: TRBJ1-6; abundance: NA; len: 16; CDR3nt: TGTGCCAGCAGCTCACGGACAGGGCCCATGGATTCACCCCTCCACTTT; CDR3aa: CASSSRTGPMDSPLHF
v_gene: TRBV9; d_gene: TRBD1; j_gene: TRBJ2-2; abundance: many; len: 18; CDR3nt: TGTGCCAGCAGCGCGAACCCGGCCGGGACAGCGAACACCGGGGAGCTGTTTTTT; CDR3aa: CASSANPAGTANTGELFF
v_gene: TRBV7-9; d_gene: NA; j_gene: TRBJ1-2; abundance: NA; len: 16; CDR3nt: TGTGCCAGCAGCACCCTAAATCTAGGAGGATCCTATGGCTACACCTTC; CDR3aa: CASSTLNLGGSYGYTF
v_gene: TRBV19; d_gene: TRBD2; j_gene: TRBJ2-2; abundance: NA; len: 15; CDR3nt: TGTGCCAGTAGTATAGAGGGCGGGAGGACCGGGGAGCTGTTTTTT; CDR3aa: CASSIEGGRTGELFF
v_gene: TRBV27; d_gene: TRBD1; j_gene: TRBJ1-5; abundance: NA; len: 14; CDR3nt: TGTGCCAGCAGGCAGGGACAGAGCAATCAGCCCCAGCATTTT; CDR3aa: CASRQGQSNQPQHF
v_gene: TRBV6-5; d_gene: NA; j_gene: TRBJ2-1; abundance: NA; len: 14; CDR3nt: TGTGCCAGCAGTACAGGACCCTCAGGGAATGAGCAGTTCTTC; CDR3aa: CASSTGPSGNEQFF
v_gene: TRBV5-1; d_gene: NA; j_gene: TRBJ2-5; abundance: NA; len: 16; CDR3nt: TGCGCCAGCAGCTTCAATATAGCGGTCCCCCAAGAGACCCAGTACTTC; CDR3aa: CASSFNIAVPQETQYF
v_gene: TRBV11-2; d_gene: TRBD1; j_gene: TRBJ1-2; abundance: NA; len: 13; CDR3nt: TGTGCCAGCAGCCCGGACAGGTACTATGGCTACACCTTC; CDR3aa: CASSPDRYYGYTF